This T cell receptor beta chain was observed in a study of STAT5B mutations in CD4+ large granular lymphocyte leukemia (dated by TCRdb to about 2022). Describing the broader study: Among healthy controls, the CDR3 'QG' motif was associated with a particular HLA allele. The study compared the TCRbeta repertoires of patients with CD4+ T-cell large granular lymphocyte leukemia against those of healthy blood donors. Flow cytometry on FACSCanto II or FACSVerse showed that the purified fractions were more than 95% pure among lymphocytes. What the work shows at the level of the full study, not this receptor alone: Main leukemic clonotypes were private to each patient, although approximately 25% of the main leukemic clonotypes were found at low frequency in the non-leukemic repertoires of other patients. Compared with healthy CD4+ repertoires, CD4-sorted patient repertoires appeared more clonal, and this difference remained even after the putative leukemic clones were removed. Data were not HLA-matched; higher clonality in CD4+ versus CD8+ T-LGLL could reflect the relatively small sample size.

The healthy control group was made up of around 37 blood donors, and the Finnish Red Cross blood service supplied their buffy coats. All TCR-sequenced material derived from peripheral blood: patient blood samples and healthy donor buffy coats. Peripheral blood mononuclear cells were isolated by Ficoll-Hypaque gradient centrifugation. CD4+ cells were magnetically purified from the buffy coats of healthy controls. The Gentra Puregene Cell and Tissue kit was used for genomic DNA extraction, and quantification was performed on a Qubit 2.0 fluorometer. The immunoSEQ assay at survey resolution was used to sequence TCRbeta rearrangements from genomic DNA. As for how the authors treated the data: In the TCR sequencing data, the smallest productive clonotype frequency that could be detected was 2.59 x 10-5. Only productive TCRbeta rearrangements, meaning sequences that were complete and in-frame, were kept for the analyses. Clonality for each sample was calculated as Simpson clonality in the immunoSEQ Analyzer version 3.0. Clones were categorized by frequency as very rare, small, medium, large (1-20%) or hyperexpanded (>20%). Generation probabilities were estimated with OLGA 1.2.3, V-gene circos plots were made with VDJtools, specificities were looked up in VDJdb, and CDR3 motifs were identified with GLIPH. TCRdb retrieved this table from immuneACCESS and kept in-frame rearrangements only. Not all clones are present; in checked studies, unresolved V genes account for under half, and no reason is known for the remainder. That table furnishes V, J and clone size, whereas the DNA furnished D and trimming. The sample data list about 40,000 clones, and about 81% of these were observed just once. 0.35% of the sample comes from the top ten.

About this clone itself: This clone's antigen is unknown. Base qualities are not recorded, but no much larger clone differs from it by a single base.

The clonotype was recovered from a human donor in good health. Specimen: CD4+ T cells from blood buffy coats.

In nucleotide form, the sequence is TGTGCCAGCGAGACAGGGGTTAATGAAAAACTGTTTTTT. Translation gives CASETGVNEKLFF. The V and J segments used are TRBV25-1 and TRBJ1-4, with 8 bases aligning to TRBD1. The cysteine opens and the phenylalanine closes a CDR3 of 13 amino acids. Only the CDR3 DNA is retained, 39 bases long and in frame from the first base. The germline V gene encodes CDR1 MGHDK and CDR2 SYGVNS. V has 8 bases trimmed and J has 4 bases trimmed; junction bases matching no gene number 3. Where the CDR3 stops, the reference TRBV25-1 and TRBJ1-4 genes take over; the full variable domain is EADIYQTPRYLVIGTGKKITLECSQTMGHDKMYWYQQDPGMELHLIHYSYGVNSTEKGDLSSESTVSRIRTEHFPLTLESARPSHTSQYLCASETGVNEKLFFGSGTQLSVL.